There are a few counts of the clone carrying this T cell receptor beta chain. Its target is not known. PCR amplification relied on 60 Vbeta primers (plus 13 Jbeta primers). Original analysis: In a later analysis, of tens of millions of unique beta chains, roughly 10 million appeared in at least two donors. Method: immunoSEQ multiplex PCR; TCRdb's copy keeps in-frame clones and lacks some. That table gives V, J and clone size, and the DNA gave D and trimming. The data contain some 140,000 clones, approximately 8.9% of them seen just once; the ten biggest clones take up more than 6.5%. Germline CDR1 LGHNA, CDR2 YNFKEQ. CDR3 length equals 12 residues. V lost 3 bases to trimming and J lost 7 bases, with 4 bases between them. This sample is part of a study of cytomegalovirus exposure and HLA in healthy donors. General study points: Rates of TCR association differed by HLA locus in a later analysis, with DRB1 highest and HLA-C lowest. In an earlier analysis, in some 500 donors, most V segments appeared productive either ~90% or ~30% of the time.

Sample: PBMCs. The receptor was isolated from a woman aged 40 to 50 in good health and CMV-seropositive. V and J are TRBV4-2 and TRBJ1-6, with D unclear. CDR3 DNA: TGTGCCAGCAGCCATCTCAATTCACCCCTCCACTTT. Protein sequence: CASSHLNSPLHF.